Listed below are T cell receptor beta chains from one sample, sequenced in a study of Graves' ophthalmopathy and Graves' hyperthyroidism. TCRdb re-analysed the multiplex PCR reads in MiXCR, keeping a single row per CDR3 protein. The sample includes about 220,000 distinct CDR3 sequences, roughly 21% of them seen just once. Sequences were obtained from peripheral blood. The receptors stem from a woman in her forties or fifties with Graves' ophthalmopathy. Both conserved end residues are part of each CDR3. D genes are given only for firm matches. Expanded clones get a size class; other rows say once, few or many, or leave the size out.

D	size	V	J	DNA	CDR3
.	many	TRBV7-8	TRBJ2-5	TGTGCCAGCAGCTTAGCCGACAGGCCCAGGGAGACCCAGTACTTC	CASSLADRPRETQYF
.	many	TRBV20-1	TRBJ2-2	TGCAGTGCTCAAGGGGGAGGAAACACCGGGGAGCTGTTTTTT	CSAQGGGNTGELFF
.	many	TRBV6-2/TRBV6-3	TRBJ1-1	TGTGCCAGCAGTTATTCAGGGCTACACACTGAAGCTTTCTTT	CASSYSGLHTEAFF
TRBD2	many	TRBV6-4	TRBJ2-2	TGTGCCAGCAGTAGCGGGAGCTACACCGGGGAGCTGTTTTTT	CASSSGSYTGELFF
.	many	TRBV19	TRBJ2-2	TGTGCCAGTACTCTTAGAGGCGACGGGACCGGGGAGCTGTTTTTT	CASTLRGDGTGELFF
.	many	TRBV19	TRBJ2-2	TGTGCCAGTAGTATCCTCGAACTGAGTCCCGGGGAGCTGTTTTTT	CASSILELSPGELFF
.	.	TRBV6-1	TRBJ1-2	TGTGCCAGCGGAGAGGGCTACACCTTC	CASGEGYTF
TRBD1	many	TRBV6-1	TRBJ1-1	TGTGCCAGCAGTAGGACAGGGAATGAAGCTTTCTTT	CASSRTGNEAFF
TRBD1	many	TRBV2	TRBJ1-5	TGTGCCAGCAGTGGGACAGGGCACAATCAGCCCCAGCATTTT	CASSGTGHNQPQHF
.	once	TRBV2	TRBJ1-2	TGTGCCAGCCTACAGGGCCCCTATGGCTACACCTTC	CASLQGPYGYTF
TRBD1	many	TRBV7-9	TRBJ2-5	TGTGCCAGCAGCTACCCGGACAGGGGAGAGACCCAGTACTTC	CASSYPDRGETQYF
.	many	TRBV4-2	TRBJ2-7	TGTGCCAGCAGCCAAGTAGGGCTAGAGCAGTACTTC	CASSQVGLEQYF
.	many	TRBV6-1	TRBJ1-2	TGTGCCAGCAGTGATCAGGGCGGATTTAACTATGGCTACACCTTC	CASSDQGGFNYGYTF
TRBD2	many	TRBV6-1	TRBJ2-5	TGTGCCAGCAGTGGCCACGGGACTATACAAGAGACCCAGTACTTC	CASSGHGTIQETQYF
TRBD2	.	TRBV5-4	TRBJ2-3	TGTGCCAGCAGCTGGGTGTACTGGACTAGCGGGAGAGACACAGATACGCAGTATTTT	CASSWVYWTSGRDTDTQYF
TRBD1	many	TRBV12-3/TRBV12-4	TRBJ2-7	TGTGCCAGCAGTCCAGACAGGGACTACGAGCAGTACTTC	CASSPDRDYEQYF
.	.	TRBV13	TRBJ2-6	TGTGCCAGCAGCTTAGGGGGGCGGATTTCTGGGGCCAACGTCCTGACTTTC	CASSLGGRISGANVLTF
.	.	TRBV12-3/TRBV12-4	TRBJ1-1	TGTGCCAGCAGTCGGACAAGATTGAACACTGAAGCTTTCTTT	CASSRTRLNTEAFF
.	.	TRBV6-1	TRBJ1-5	TGTGCCAGCAGACAAACCGGGGGCAATCAGCCCCAGCATTTT	CASRQTGGNQPQHF
.	many	TRBV6-1	TRBJ2-7	TGTGCCAGCAGTGATCCCTTGACGGAACAGTACTTC	CASSDPLTEQYF
TRBD1	many	TRBV11-2	TRBJ1-1	TGTGCCAGCAGCCCTCCTACAGGGGTCGGCACTGAAGCTTTCTTT	CASSPPTGVGTEAFF
.	many	TRBV7-2	TRBJ2-7	TGTGCCAGCAGCATGAGACAGGCGGGAGAGCAGTACTTC	CASSMRQAGEQYF
.	many	TRBV30	TRBJ1-1	TGTGCCTGGAGTGGACAAGGGGTAATGAACACTGAAGCTTTCTTT	CAWSGQGVMNTEAFF
.	few	TRBV5-6	TRBJ2-7	TGTGCCAGCAGCTTGGTGGGGACCCCGCCGGGGCAGTACTTC	CASSLVGTPPGQYF
.	many	TRBV4-1	TRBJ1-5	TGCGCCAGCAGCCAAGTTGCTGGGGATCAGCCCCAGCATTTT	CASSQVAGDQPQHF
.	many	TRBV29-1	TRBJ1-1	TGCAGCGTTATGAACACTGAAGCTTTCTTT	CSVMNTEAFF
.	many	TRBV15	TRBJ1-2	TGTGCCACCAGCAGGACAGTTGGAGCCCTCTATGGCTACACCTTC	CATSRTVGALYGYTF
TRBD1	.	TRBV12-3/TRBV12-4	TRBJ1-1	TGTGCCAGCAGTACGGGACAGCTTGAGAAGGGGACTGAAGCTTTCTTT	CASSTGQLEKGTEAFF
.	many	TRBV6-5	TRBJ2-3	TGTGCCAGCAGTTACGGCCCCACAGATACGCAGTATTTT	CASSYGPTDTQYF
.	many	TRBV20-1	TRBJ1-1	TGCAGTGGCTCCGCGAACACTGAAGCTTTCTTT	CSGSANTEAFF
.	many	TRBV12-3/TRBV12-4	TRBJ2-7	TGTGCCAGCGGACCCTCCTACGAGCAGTACTTC	CASGPSYEQYF
TRBD1	many	TRBV6-5	TRBJ1-1	TGTGCCAGCAGTTTCGGGGGACAGGGACCGAACACTGAAGCTTTCTTT	CASSFGGQGPNTEAFF
.	many	TRBV28	TRBJ2-5	TGTGCCAGCAGTTTCGGGGCTCGGTTGACCCAGTACTTC	CASSFGARLTQYF
.	many	TRBV6-2/TRBV6-3	TRBJ1-1	TGTGCCAGCAGTCCGTCGGGTGTAATGAACACTGAAGCTTTCTTT	CASSPSGVMNTEAFF
.	many	TRBV29-1	TRBJ2-7	TGCAGCGTTGGGTTTCGGCTACTCGGCGAGCAGTACTTC	CSVGFRLLGEQYF
TRBD2	many	TRBV4-1	TRBJ2-5	TGCGCCAGCAGCTTCCTGACTAGCGGTAGAGAGACCCAGTACTTC	CASSFLTSGRETQYF
TRBD2	few	TRBV5-1	TRBJ2-2	TGCGCCAGCAGCTTGGACGGCGGGAGGGACACCGGGGAGCTGTTTTTT	CASSLDGGRDTGELFF
.	few	TRBV6-5	TRBJ2-5	TGTGCCAGCAGTTTGGACTTACGGGAAGAGACCCAGTACTTC	CASSLDLREETQYF
TRBD2	few	TRBV7-9	TRBJ2-5	TGTGCCAGCAGCTTACAACTAGCGGGAGGCGGCGAGACCCAGTACTTC	CASSLQLAGGGETQYF
.	.	TRBV2	TRBJ2-7	TGTGCCAGCAGTGAGTGGACTCCTTCCTACGAGCAGTACTTC	CASSEWTPSYEQYF
.	few	TRBV7-9	TRBJ1-6	TGTGCCAGCAGCTTCACCTTGGCAGATTCACCCCTCCACTTT	CASSFTLADSPLHF
TRBD2	many	TRBV7-2	TRBJ2-7	TGTGCCAGCAGCTCCGGGACTAGCGGGAGTTACGAGCAGTACTTC	CASSSGTSGSYEQYF
TRBD2	many	TRBV9	TRBJ2-5	TGTGCCAGCAGCCGGTCGCCTAGCGGGGAGACCCAGTACTTC	CASSRSPSGETQYF
TRBD1	many	TRBV6-5	TRBJ2-5	TGTGCCAGCAGTTCATACAGGGGGACGAGGGAGACCCAGTACTTC	CASSSYRGTRETQYF